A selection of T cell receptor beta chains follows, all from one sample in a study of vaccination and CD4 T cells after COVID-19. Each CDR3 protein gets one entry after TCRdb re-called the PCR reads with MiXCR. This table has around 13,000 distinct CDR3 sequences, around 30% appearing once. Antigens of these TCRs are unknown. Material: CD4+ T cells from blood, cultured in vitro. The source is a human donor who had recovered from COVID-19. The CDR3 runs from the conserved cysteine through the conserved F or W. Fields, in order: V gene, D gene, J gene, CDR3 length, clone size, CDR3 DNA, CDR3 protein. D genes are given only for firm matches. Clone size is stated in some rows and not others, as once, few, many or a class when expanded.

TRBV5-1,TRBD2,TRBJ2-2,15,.,TGCGCCAGCAGCATTAGCGGGGGGAACACCGGGGAGCTGTTTTTT,CASSISGGNTGELFF
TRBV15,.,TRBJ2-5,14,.,TGTGCCACCAGCAGGAACAGCCCCAGAGAGACCCAGTACTTC,CATSRNSPRETQYF
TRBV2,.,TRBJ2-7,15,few,TGTGCCAACAGTGAAGCAGGGGTAACTACTTACGAGCAGTACTTC,CANSEAGVTTYEQYF
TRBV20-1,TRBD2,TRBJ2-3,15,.,TGCAGTGCTGGTTGGACTAGCGGGAGCACAGATACGCAGTATTTT,CSAGWTSGSTDTQYF
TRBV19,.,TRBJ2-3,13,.,TGTGCCAGTAGTATAGGGACTCGAGATACGCAGTATTTT,CASSIGTRDTQYF
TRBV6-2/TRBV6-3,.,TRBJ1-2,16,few,TGTGCCAGCAGTTACTTCGTGCGAGGGCGGTCCTATGGCTACACCTTC,CASSYFVRGRSYGYTF
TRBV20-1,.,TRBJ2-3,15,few,TGCAGTGCTAACTCGGTGGTAGCGGAAACAGATACGCAGTATTTT,CSANSVVAETDTQYF
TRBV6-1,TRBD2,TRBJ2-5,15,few,TGTGCCAGCAGCTCCGGACTAGCGGGGCAAGAGACCCAGTACTTC,CASSSGLAGQETQYF
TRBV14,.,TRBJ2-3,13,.,TGTGCCAGCAGCCAAGTCGGGCCCGATACGCAGTATTTT,CASSQVGPDTQYF
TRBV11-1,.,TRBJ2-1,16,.,TGTGCCAGCAGCTTAAGGTTCGGCGGAACCTACAATGAGCAGTTCTTC,CASSLRFGGTYNEQFF
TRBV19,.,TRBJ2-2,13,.,TGTGCCAGCAGTTGGAGCGCCACCGGGGAGCTGTTTTTT,CASSWSATGELFF
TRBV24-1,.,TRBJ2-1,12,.,TGTGCCACCAGCGAGACCTTCAATGCGCAGTTCTTC,CATSETFNAQFF
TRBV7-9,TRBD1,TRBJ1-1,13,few,TGTGCCAGCAGCGTAACAGGGGAGACTGAAGCTTTCTTT,CASSVTGETEAFF
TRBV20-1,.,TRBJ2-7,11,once,TGCAGTGCTAGACCGGGCTACGAGCAGTACTTC,CSARPGYEQYF
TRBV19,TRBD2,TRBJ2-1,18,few,TGTGCCAGTAGTGTCCGTCCTAGCGGGAGGAAGTCCTACAATGAGCAGTTCTTC,CASSVRPSGRKSYNEQFF
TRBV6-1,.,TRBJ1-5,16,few,TGTGCCAGCACCCGTTGGGCGACAGAGCGCAATCAGCCCCAGCATTTT,CASTRWATERNQPQHF
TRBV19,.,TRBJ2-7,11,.,TGTGCCAGTAGTGGTACCTACGAGCAGTACTTC,CASSGTYEQYF
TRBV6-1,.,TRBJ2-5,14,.,TGTGCCAGCGGCCTGGGTAGGATACAAGAGACCCAGTACTTC,CASGLGRIQETQYF